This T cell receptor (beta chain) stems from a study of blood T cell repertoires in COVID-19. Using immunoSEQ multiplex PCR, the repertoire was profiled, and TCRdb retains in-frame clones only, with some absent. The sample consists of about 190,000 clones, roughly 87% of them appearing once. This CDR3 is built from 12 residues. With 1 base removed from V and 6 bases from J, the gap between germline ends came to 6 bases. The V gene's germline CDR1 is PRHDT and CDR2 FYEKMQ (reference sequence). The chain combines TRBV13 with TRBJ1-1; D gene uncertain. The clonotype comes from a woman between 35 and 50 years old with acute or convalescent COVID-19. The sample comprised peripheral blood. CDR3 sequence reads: CASSLVGAEAFF. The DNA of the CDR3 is TGTGCCAGCAGCTTAGTCGGGGCTGAAGCTTTCTTT.